One and the same sample provided the 15 T cell receptor beta chains below, sequenced in a study of blood T cells in healthy people across ages. Using a J-beta primer mix together with a sample-barcoded 5' primer, a second PCR was run for about 7 to 12 cycles. TCRdb reprocessed the 5' RACE reads via MiXCR and lists one record per CDR3 protein. The sample lists about 1,800,000 distinct CDR3 sequences, roughly 30% occurring once. Material for sequencing was blood. Receptors originate from a woman aged 30 to 39 in good health.

The CDR3: CASRSHGAGDSYEQYF. As DNA, the CDR3 is TGTGCCAGCAGATCTCACGGGGCAGGGGACTCCTACGAGCAGTACTTC. The chain is built from TRBV11-2 and TRBJ2-7; tentatively, D is TRBD1 (6 bases). Germline V gives CDR1 SGHAT, CDR2 FQNNGV. The CDR3 consists of 16 residues. Deletions cut 6 bases from V and 0 bases from J, with 18 bases between.

This chain joins TRBV7-2 and TRBJ2-4, with D tentatively TRBD2 (5 bases). This CDR3 is built from 13 residues. Germline lookup yields CDR1 SGHTA and CDR2 FQGNSA. The germline V and J ends were trimmed by 7 bases and 5 bases, with 12 bases remaining between them. Here the CDR3 reads CASNWQEENIQYF. The CDR3 region has the DNA TGTGCCAGCAACTGGCAGGAGGAAAACATTCAGTACTTC.

This clonotype was detected only a few times. The chain combines TRBV5-1 with TRBJ2-3; TRBD2 matches at 9 bases. V was clipped by 0 bases and J by 6 bases; unmatched bases: 14. CDR1 is SGHRS, CDR2 YFSETQ, per germline. The CDR3 runs to 18 residues. As DNA, the CDR3 is TGCGCCAGCAGCTTGGCGTTAGCGGGGGTATCCAAGGCGGATACGCAGTATTTT. This codes for CASSLALAGVSKADTQYF.

This chain uses TRBV29-1 with TRBJ2-1; D uncertain. The CDR3 extends over 11 amino acids. The germline V gene has CDR1 SQVTM and CDR2 ANQGSEA. V lost 7 bases to trimming and J lost 14 bases, with 18 bases between them. The CDR3 nucleotides read TGCAGCGCTGAGTCCGGCCCTTTCGAGTTCTTC. The encoded protein is CSAESGPFEFF.

This chain joins TRBV15 and TRBJ2-1; D uncertain. The ends were cut back, 0 bases at V and 0 bases at J, with 18 bases in the middle. This CDR3 comprises 19 residues. Germline V gives CDR1 LNHNV, CDR2 YYDKDF (reference sequence). CDR3 in DNA: TGTGCCACCAGCAGAGATAGGTCCCGCCTATCGATCTCCTACAATGAGCAGTTCTTC. Translation gives CATSRDRSRLSISYNEQFF.

The CDR3 DNA reads TGTGCCAGCAGCTTAGGAAGGGCCGAGGCGGATACGCAGTATTTT. Translation: CASSLGRAEADTQYF. V usage is TRBV11-2 and J usage is TRBJ2-3; D gene uncertain. V dropped 1 base and J dropped 6 bases, with 14 bases sitting between them. The CDR3 contains 15 residues. CDR1 is SGHAT and CDR2 is FQNNGV in the germline V gene.

This clonotype was counted only a few times. This may come from a read error, since a much larger clone is one base off. V is TRBV20-1 and J is TRBJ2-7; 7 bases are shared with TRBD2. The CDR3 runs 15 residues. Germline-derived CDR1 and CDR2 are DFQATT and SNEGSKA (reference sequence). J gave up 0 bases and V 0 bases, and 5 bases lay outside the gene matches. The CDR3 reads CSARDPAGSSYEQYF. In DNA form, the CDR3 reads TGCAGTGCTAGAGATCCAGCGGGGAGCTCCTACGAGCAGTACTTC.

The chain couples TRBV6-1 to TRBJ2-3; 8 bases are shared with TRBD2. The CDR3 runs 16 residues. Losses at the gene ends were 6 bases for V and 3 bases for J; bases not matched to a gene: 11. The germline V gene has CDR1 MNHNS and CDR2 SASEGT. The CDR3 nucleotides are TGTGCCAGCAGACGGCGGGAGGTGAGAAGGACAGATACGCAGTATTTT. Residues: CASRRREVRRTDTQYF.

This clonotype showed up many times. The V call is TRBV29-1, the J call TRBJ2-7; D not resolved. The CDR3 runs to 11 residues. Trimming took off 4 bases at V and 5 bases at J, with 9 bases between the two ends. In germline, CDR1 is SQVTM, CDR2 ANQGSEA. CDR3 bases: TGCAGCGTTGGCATCCCCGACGAGCAGTACTTC. Translation: CSVGIPDEQYF.

Of note for this clonotype: At one end, the junction sequence differs from germline, possibly due to a read error. This chain connects TRBV12-3 or TRBV12-4 to TRBJ1-6; 7 nucleotides match TRBD1. The CDR3 spans 14 residues. The CDR3 DNA reads as TGTGTCAGCGGACGACAGGGTACTCATTCACCCCTCCACTTT. Translated: CVSGRQGTHSPLHF.

The chain links TRBV10-3 to TRBJ2-1; 11 nucleotides agree with TRBD1. The CDR3 sequence is 13 residues long. CDR1 is ENHRY and CDR2 is SYGVKD in the germline V gene. J lost 8 bases, V lost 10 bases, and 7 bases had no gene match. The CDR3 protein is CATTGTGGDEQFF. The CDR3 nucleotides are TGTGCCACCACCGGGACAGGGGGGGATGAGCAGTTCTTC.

The V call is TRBV11-2, the J call TRBJ2-1, with TRBD1 matching 7 bases. V was clipped by 1 base and J by 6 bases; unmatched bases: 6. This CDR3 has 15 amino acids. Germline V gene lookup returns CDR1 SGHAT and CDR2 FQNNGV. The CDR3 spells CASSLVRGQPNEQFF. CDR3 nucleotides: TGTGCCAGCAGCTTAGTCCGGGGACAGCCCAATGAGCAGTTCTTC.

In its sample, this clonotype was seen a few times. The chain recombines TRBV5-6 with TRBJ2-5; the D gene could be TRBD1 or TRBD2 (5 bases each). Trimming took off 4 bases at V and 5 bases at J, with 15 bases between the two ends. The CDR3 extends over 14 amino acids. Germline CDR1 reads SGHDT; CDR2 reads YYEEEE. CDR3 amino acids: CASSPGTGWETQYF. CDR3 DNA: TGTGCCAGCAGCCCCGGGACGGGGTGGGAGACCCAGTACTTC.

The chain joins TRBV20-1 to TRBJ2-7, with 8 positions matching TRBD2. The CDR3 runs 15 residues. Per the germline V gene, CDR1 is DFQATT and CDR2 is SNEGSKA (reference sequence). CDR3 region: CSLENPGLGGLEQYF. Written as DNA, the CDR3 is TGCAGCCTAGAAAATCCGGGACTAGGGGGGCTTGAGCAGTACTTC.

This clonotype was counted a few times. V is TRBV7-9 and J is TRBJ2-3; tentatively, D is TRBD1 or TRBD2 (6 bases each). The CDR3 has 15 residues. CDR1 and CDR2 from the germline V gene are SEHNR and FQNEAQ (reference sequence). V was cut by 5 bases and J by 2 bases, with 14 bases left in between. The CDR3 bases are TGTGCCAGCAGCCATAACAGGGAGGTCACAGATACGCAGTATTTT. It is translated as CASSHNREVTDTQYF.